The table lists the clone carrying this TCR beta chain with many counts. Its antigen is unidentified. Amplification of TCR beta CDR3 regions used RNA as the template. A first-round RT-PCR of the TCR CDR3 used the HTBI primer set. MiXCR, run by TCRdb on the multiplex PCR reads, gives a single entry per CDR3 protein. The sample consists of about 530,000 distinct CDR3 sequences, 17% of them appearing once. This sample was included in a study of T cells in Graves' hyperthyroidism and ophthalmopathy. The study's findings and limits: The model made its ophthalmopathy prediction, and onset followed a median about 6.8 months later. Most clonotypes that expanded in the thyroid above 0.001 also showed up in blood.

Under 3 months was the duration of disease in ophthalmopathy patients, who also had a Clinical Activity Score of at least 3 and a NOSPECS grade of at least 4. Clinicians diagnosed patients from clinical symptoms, serum thyroxine and TRAb, thyroid ultrasound and orbital computed tomography. The germline CDR1 and CDR2 sequences are SGDLS and YYNGEE. The length of the CDR3 is 12 residues. The source material was blood. The chain is built from TRBV9 and TRBJ2-7; D may be TRBD1 or TRBD2 (6 bases each). This TCR derives from a woman younger than 35 with Graves' ophthalmopathy. The DNA for the CDR3 is TGTGCTCCAAAGAGGGGGGACTACGAGCAGTACTTC. This sequence encodes CAPKRGDYEQYF.